Presented here are 26 T cell receptor beta chains from one specimen sequenced in a study of OX40 agonist ivuxolimab in advanced cancers. Here immunoSEQ multiplex PCR was the method, and the copy in TCRdb shows in-frame clones only, minus some. The table records tens of thousands of clones, about 81% of them present only once. Sequences were derived from CD4+ or CD8+ T cells sorted from blood, sampled in a trial of the OX40 agonist ivuxolimab. Receptor source: an adult with an advanced solid tumor such as melanoma, head and neck, liver or kidney cancer.

The chain carries TRBV30 and TRBJ2-7; D is possibly TRBD2 (6 bases). V shed 4 bases and J shed 7 bases, with 14 bases lying between them. This CDR3 is 12 amino acids long. Per the germline V gene, CDR1 is GTSNPN and CDR2 is SVGIG (reference sequence). The DNA for the CDR3 is TGTGCCTGGACCCCCCGGCGGGGAGAGCAGTACTTC. As protein: CAWTPRRGEQYF.

The V gene is TRBV7-9, the J gene TRBJ1-5; 8 nucleotides line up with TRBD1. V lost 3 bases to trimming and J lost 7 bases; unmatched junction nucleotides: 5. The CDR3 spans 14 residues. Germline V gives CDR1 SEHNR, CDR2 FQNEAQ (reference sequence). The CDR3 loop is CASSFVTGEQPQHF. CDR3 nucleotides: TGTGCCAGCAGCTTCGTGACAGGGGAGCAGCCCCAGCATTTT.

The V gene is TRBV30, the J gene TRBJ2-7, with D perhaps being TRBD1 or TRBD2 (6 bases each). V was shortened by 6 bases and J by 0 bases, with 24 bases between the two germline ends. There are 17 residues in the CDR3. CDR1 GTSNPN and CDR2 SVGIG come from the germline V gene (reference sequence). The CDR3 DNA follows: TGTGCCTGTCATAACCCCCGGAGGGGGGCCAGCTCCTACGAGCAGTACTTC. Its protein is CACHNPRRGASSYEQYF.

The chain links TRBV30 to TRBJ1-2; tentative D call: TRBD1 (6 bases). The CDR3 consists of 15 residues. Trimming took off 3 bases at V and 4 bases at J, with 18 bases between the two ends. CDR1 is GTSNPN and CDR2 is SVGIG in the germline V gene (reference sequence). CDR3 sequence (DNA): TGTGCCTGGAGCCCGGGGGGGGCGCCGGTCTATGGCTACACCTTC. As protein: CAWSPGGAPVYGYTF.

The genes are TRBV19 and TRBJ1-1; TRBD1 is a possible D gene (5 bases). Trimming shortened V by 4 bases and J by 2 bases, and 17 bases separated the two germline ends. This CDR3 has 16 amino acids. CDR1 and CDR2 (germline): LNHDA, SQIVND (reference sequence). The CDR3 DNA is TGTGCCAGTAGTAGCGTAGGGGCCAGGGCCAACACTGAAGCTTTCTTT. Its translation: CASSSVGARANTEAFF.

This chain uses TRBV27 with TRBJ1-5; TRBD1 agrees at 9 bases. The CDR3 consists of 16 residues. Per the germline V gene, CDR1 is MNHEY and CDR2 is SMNVEV (reference sequence). V trimming: 6 bases; J trimming: 3 bases; junction bases outside the gene matches: 9. The CDR3 coding sequence is TGTGCCAGCAGACTAGTGGGGACAGGGCACAATCAGCCCCAGCATTTT. Protein: CASRLVGTGHNQPQHF.

The chain links TRBV4-3 to TRBJ2-5; no definite D call. Germline lookup yields CDR1 LGHNA and CDR2 YSLEER. Trimming cost V 1 base and J 10 bases, with 13 bases left between them. The CDR3 is 13 residues long. The CDR3 DNA follows: TGCGCCAGCAGCCAAGCCCCAAATGGAAACCAGTACTTC. This translates into CASSQAPNGNQYF.

V usage is TRBV11-3 and J usage is TRBJ2-7; no clear D gene. Germline V gives CDR1 SGHNT, CDR2 YENEEA. V was cut by 5 bases and J by 0 bases, with 11 bases left in between. The CDR3 runs to 14 residues. CDR3 sequence: CASSKIRGSYEQYF. CDR3 bases: TGTGCCAGCAGCAAAATAAGAGGCTCCTACGAGCAGTACTTC.

The chain has TRBV7-2 and TRBJ1-2, with no clear D. Germline V gene lookup returns CDR1 SGHTA and CDR2 FQGNSA. Trimming took off 1 base at V and 4 bases at J, with 16 bases between the two ends. This CDR3 is 16 amino acids long. The chain's CDR3 is CASSLGSGRVGYGYTF. DNA of the CDR3: TGTGCCAGCAGCTTAGGATCGGGTAGGGTGGGCTATGGCTACACCTTC.

The CDR3 is CASSKPTYEQYF. CDR3 sequence (DNA): TGCGCCAGCAGCAAGCCCACCTACGAGCAGTACTTC. The chain joins TRBV5-1 to TRBJ2-7; the D is unclear. The CDR3 has 12 amino acids. The germline gives CDR1 SGHRS, CDR2 YFSETQ. V was clipped by 4 bases and J by 2 bases, with 7 bases between them.

This CDR3 reads CASSIPPGHFTGGELFF. CDR3 DNA sequence: TGTGCCAGTAGTATACCCCCGGGACATTTCACGGGCGGGGAGCTGTTTTTT. The chain couples TRBV19 to TRBJ2-2; D might be TRBD1 (6 bases). CDR3 size: 17 residues. Per germline, CDR1 LNHDA and CDR2 SQIVND (reference sequence). V lost 2 bases to trimming and J lost 7 bases, with 20 bases between them.

V is TRBV5-6 and J is TRBJ2-2; D unclear. This CDR3 spans 14 amino acids. Germline CDR1 and CDR2: SGHDT and YYEEEE. Trimming removed 0 bases from V and 5 bases from J, with 8 bases in between. The CDR3: CASSLGIGTGELFF. The CDR3 DNA reads as TGTGCCAGCAGCTTGGGTATAGGGACCGGGGAGCTGTTTTTT. Combining the CDR3 with reference TRBV5-6 and TRBJ2-2 gives the whole variable domain DAGVTQSPTHLIKTRGQQVTLRCSPKSGHDTVSWYQQALGQGPQFIFQYYEEEERQRGNFPDRFSGHQFPNYSSELNVNALLLGDSALYLCASSLGIGTGELFFGEGSRLTVL.

This chain uses TRBV5-1 with TRBJ2-1; the match to TRBD2 covers 10 bases. The CDR3 runs to 15 residues. The trim removed 0 bases at V and 8 bases at J, leaving 5 bases unmatched. Germline V lookup: CDR1 SGHRS, CDR2 YFSETQ. Here the CDR3 DNA reads TGCGCCAGCAGCTTGGAACTAGCGGGACAGGATGAGCAGTTCTTC. Encoded protein: CASSLELAGQDEQFF.

This chain uses TRBV7-2 with TRBJ2-3, with 9 bases matching TRBD2. The CDR3 extends over 16 amino acids. V was pared by 5 bases and J by 6 bases, with 12 bases of the junction left unmatched. Germline-derived CDR1 and CDR2 are SGHTA and FQGNSA. The CDR3 here is CASSHYLLAGADTQYF. Written as DNA, the CDR3 is TGTGCCAGCAGCCATTACCTCTTAGCGGGAGCGGATACGCAGTATTTT.

This rearrangement joins TRBV19 to TRBJ1-4, with D unclear. The V end lost 4 bases, the J end lost 4 bases, and 13 bases lay between the germline ends. Germline lookup yields CDR1 LNHDA and CDR2 SQIVND (reference sequence). The CDR3 sequence is 15 residues long. The CDR3 protein is CASSTPKGNNEKLFF. The DNA for the CDR3 is TGTGCCAGTAGTACCCCTAAGGGAAATAATGAAAAACTGTTTTTT.

This sequence joins TRBV7-2 and TRBJ1-3; D uncertain. The V end lost 1 base, the J end lost 4 bases, and 11 bases lay between the germline ends. CDR3 length: 15 amino acids. CDR1 SGHTA and CDR2 FQGNSA come from the germline V gene. CDR3 nucleotides: TGTGCCAGCAGCTTAGTTAGCGGGAGAGGAAACACCATATATTTT. Protein: CASSLVSGRGNTIYF.

The chain couples TRBV9 to TRBJ2-5, with D uncertain. Trimming left V 0 bases short and J 3 bases short, with 12 bases between. The CDR3 sequence is 15 residues long. Germline V gives CDR1 SGDLS, CDR2 YYNGEE. CDR3 coding DNA: TGTGCCAGCAGCGTAGGCGTAGGGCCTGAAGAGACCCAGTACTTC. It specifies CASSVGVGPEETQYF.

The chain links TRBV5-6 to TRBJ2-7, with 8 bases matching TRBD2. The CDR3 is 14 residues long. CDR1 and CDR2 (germline): SGHDT, YYEEEE. V shed 4 bases, J shed 4 bases, and the junction held 7 bases outside the gene matches. This CDR3 reads CASSPLLAAYEQYF. The CDR3 DNA reads as TGTGCCAGCAGCCCCTTACTAGCGGCTTACGAGCAGTACTTC.

This clone came up once. The J gene is TRBJ2-7, the V gene TRBV5-5; weak D call: TRBD1 (7 bases). CDR1 and CDR2 from the germline V gene are SGHKS and YYEKEE (reference sequence). The CDR3 contains 14 residues. V lost 4 bases, J lost 2 bases, and 13 bases lay in between. CDR3 nucleotides: TGTGCCAGCAGCGTCGGAGGGGGCGCCTACGAGCAGTACTTC. Translation: CASSVGGGAYEQYF.

V usage is TRBV2 and J usage is TRBJ2-1; D possibly corresponds to TRBD2 (6 bases). In germline, CDR1 is SNHLY, CDR2 FYNNEI. The germline V and J ends were trimmed by 7 bases and 9 bases, with 16 bases remaining between them. This CDR3 has 13 residues. CDR3 in amino acids: CASTETSLGEQFF. The CDR3 DNA reads TGTGCCAGCACTGAGACTAGTTTGGGTGAGCAGTTCTTC.

The genes are TRBV6-1 and TRBJ1-2; D gene unclear. In germline, CDR1 is MNHNS, CDR2 SASEGT. Between the trimmed V and J ends, which lost 1 base and 3 bases, there was a span of 9 bases. The CDR3 sequence is 14 residues long. For the CDR3, the DNA is TGTGCCAGCAGTGAAGAATTTTGGGACTATGGCTACACCTTC. Translated, it gives CASSEEFWDYGYTF.

The chain links TRBV29-1 to TRBJ2-1; TRBD2 aligns across 7 bases. Germline lookup yields CDR1 SQVTM and CDR2 ANQGSEA. This CDR3 is 16 amino acids long. After removal of 0 bases from V and 6 bases from J, the junction contained 11 bases not matched to a gene. This chain's CDR3 is CSVEDLGGRAFNEQFF. For the CDR3, the DNA is TGCAGCGTTGAAGATCTTGGTGGGAGGGCCTTCAATGAGCAGTTCTTC.

This clone has a single count. The chain uses TRBV14 and TRBJ2-2, with D tentatively TRBD2 (6 bases). Germline CDR1 SGHDN, CDR2 FVKESK. V lost 3 bases, J lost 5 bases, and 10 bases lay in between. CDR3 length: 14 amino acids. The CDR3 DNA is TGTGCCAGCAGCCAGACTAGTAGAACCGGGGAGCTGTTTTTT. Protein sequence: CASSQTSRTGELFF.

The gene calls are TRBV4-1 and TRBJ2-5, with D unresolved. V lost 4 bases to trimming and J lost 1 base, with 10 bases between them. CDR1 MGHRA and CDR2 YSYEKL come from the germline V gene. CDR3 length: 14 amino acids. This chain's CDR3 is CASSRFFGQETQYF. The CDR3, as DNA: TGCGCCAGCAGCCGCTTTTTTGGCCAAGAGACCCAGTACTTC.

This chain joins TRBV6-5 and TRBJ2-7, with TRBD2 identical over 12 bases. Germline V gene data show CDR1 as MNHEY and CDR2 as SVGAGI. CDR3 size: 15 residues. After removal of 2 bases from V and 4 bases from J, the junction contained 3 bases not matched to a gene. The CDR3 DNA reads as TGTGCCAGCAGTTACGAAACTAGCGGGGGGTACGAGCAGTACTTC. This gives the protein CASSYETSGGYEQYF.

The chain combines TRBV2 with TRBJ1-5, with D tentatively TRBD1 (6 bases). The CDR3 runs to 16 residues. V was cut by 6 bases and J by 1 base, with 16 bases left in between. Germline CDR1 SNHLY, CDR2 FYNNEI. The CDR3 sequence is CASSATGFESNQPQHF. The CDR3 DNA sequence: TGTGCCAGCAGCGCAACAGGGTTTGAAAGCAATCAGCCCCAGCATTTT.